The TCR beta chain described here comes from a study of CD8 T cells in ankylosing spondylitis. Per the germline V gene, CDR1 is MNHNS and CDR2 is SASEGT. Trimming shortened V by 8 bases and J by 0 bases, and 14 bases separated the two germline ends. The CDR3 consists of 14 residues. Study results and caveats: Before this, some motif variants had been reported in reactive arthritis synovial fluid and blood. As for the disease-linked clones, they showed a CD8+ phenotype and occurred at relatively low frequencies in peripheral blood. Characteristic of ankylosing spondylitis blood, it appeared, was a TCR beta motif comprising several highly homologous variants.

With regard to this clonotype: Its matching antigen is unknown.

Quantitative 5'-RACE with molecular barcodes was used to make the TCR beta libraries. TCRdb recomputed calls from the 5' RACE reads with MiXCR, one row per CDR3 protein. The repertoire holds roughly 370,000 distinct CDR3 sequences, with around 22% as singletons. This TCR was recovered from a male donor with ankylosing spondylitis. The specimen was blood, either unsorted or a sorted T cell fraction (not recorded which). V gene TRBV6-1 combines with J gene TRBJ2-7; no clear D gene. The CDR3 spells CASQRTPYSYEQYF. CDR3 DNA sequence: TGTGCCAGCCAACGGACGCCCTACTCCTACGAGCAGTACTTC.